This entry lists 24 T cell receptor beta chains sequenced from one sample in a study of naive and memory T cell subsets. Four PCR rounds used nested alpha and beta constant region primers plus the SP2 primer. TCRdb reanalysed the 5' RACE reads using MiXCR and keeps one entry per CDR3 protein. The table includes about 32,000 distinct CDR3 sequences, roughly 17% detected once. A UMI-containing oligonucleotide was joined by 3' ligation to the TCR cDNA template. The receptor set was obtained from a female donor in good health.

The sample holds a few counts of this clonotype. The chain is built from TRBV29-1 and TRBJ2-6, with TRBD2 matching 11 bases. CDR1 and CDR2 from the germline V gene are SQVTM and ANQGSEA. Unmatched junction bases numbered 5, after V lost 8 bases and J lost 2 bases. The CDR3 length is 15 residues. The chain's CDR3 is CSIIAGGTGANVLTF. The CDR3 region has the DNA TGCAGCATAATAGCGGGGGGGACTGGGGCCAACGTCCTGACTTTC.

This clonotype was seen at least ten times. The chain links TRBV11-2 to TRBJ1-5; D gene uncertain. Trimming took off 5 bases at V and 2 bases at J, with 13 bases between the two ends. Germline V lookup: CDR1 SGHAT, CDR2 FQNNGV. The CDR3 sequence is 15 residues long. CDR3 amino acids: CASSAGILGNQPQHF. The DNA for the CDR3 is TGTGCCAGCAGCGCGGGAATCCTGGGCAATCAGCCCCAGCATTTT.

This clonotype was counted only a few times. The rearrangement joins TRBV6-5 to TRBJ1-6; the D gene is possibly TRBD1 (5 bases). The length of the CDR3 is 14 residues. Looked up from germline, CDR1 is MNHEY and CDR2 is SVGAGI. Trimming removed 6 bases at V and 7 bases at J, with 13 bases between. The CDR3 region has the DNA TGTGCCAGCAGCTCGGGACGTTCGAATTCACCCCTCCACTTT. Protein sequence: CASSSGRSNSPLHF.

In its sample, this clonotype was seen many times. The rearrangement links TRBV20-1 to TRBJ2-1; 8 nucleotides match TRBD2. This CDR3 has 14 residues. Germline V lookup: CDR1 DFQATT, CDR2 SNEGSKA (reference sequence). The CDR3 sequence is CSRGGDYSYNEQFF. In nucleotides, the CDR3 is TGCTCTCGGGGGGGGGACTACTCCTACAATGAGCAGTTCTTC.

This sequence joins TRBV7-6 and TRBJ2-3; D remains unclear. This CDR3 has 14 residues. V lost 1 base and J lost 1, with 6 bases in between. Germline V lookup: CDR1 SGHVS, CDR2 FNYEAQ. CDR3 in DNA: TGTGCCAGCAGCTTAGAGTCCCGCACAGATACGCAGTATTTT. It encodes CASSLESRTDTQYF. The whole variable domain, remainder taken from reference TRBV7-6 and TRBJ2-3, is GAGVSQSPRYKVTKRGQDVALRCDPISGHVSLYWYRQALGQGPEFLTYFNYEAQQDKSGLPNDRFSAERPEGSISTLTIQRTEQRDSAMYRCASSLESRTDTQYFGPGTRLTVL.

The chain joins TRBV9 to TRBJ1-1; D uncertain. Trimming cost V 0 bases and J 1 base, with 7 bases left between them. The CDR3 spans 14 residues. Germline assignment: CDR1 SGDLS and CDR2 YYNGEE. This CDR3 is CASSVAPGNTEAFF. CDR3 nucleotides: TGTGCCAGCAGCGTAGCTCCGGGGAACACTGAAGCTTTCTTT.

The chain couples TRBV7-6 to TRBJ2-1; possibly TRBD2 for D (5 bases). Germline-derived CDR1 and CDR2 are SGHVS and FNYEAQ. V lost 3 bases to trimming and J lost 4 bases, with 13 bases between them. CDR3 length: 15 amino acids. The CDR3 is CASSFGEPRYNEQFF. CDR3 nucleotides: TGTGCCAGCAGCTTCGGGGAGCCCAGATACAATGAGCAGTTCTTC.

This clonotype is termed medium-sized. The chain combines TRBV29-1 with TRBJ1-2, with 7 bases that match TRBD1. CDR1 is SQVTM, CDR2 ANQGSEA, per germline. The V and J ends lost 3 bases and 7 bases, in that order; junction bases with no gene match: 5. This CDR3 has 12 amino acids. CDR3 residues: CSVERTGGGYTF. The DNA of the CDR3 is TGCAGCGTTGAGCGGACAGGTGGTGGCTACACCTTC.

This clonotype turned up a few times. V and J are TRBV7-2 and TRBJ2-1; the match to TRBD2 covers 8 bases. After removal of 1 base from V and 5 bases from J, the junction contained 7 bases not matched to a gene. Germline assignment: CDR1 SGHTA and CDR2 FQGNSA. CDR3 length: 16 amino acids. Here the CDR3 DNA reads TGTGCCAGCAGCTTAGGAGGCCAGCGGGGGAACAATGAGCAGTTCTTC. This sequence encodes CASSLGGQRGNNEQFF.

The chain combines TRBV5-1 with TRBJ2-7; D unclear. With 4 bases removed from V and 1 base from J, the gap between germline ends came to 9 bases. This CDR3 comprises 13 residues. Germline values: CDR1 SGHRS, CDR2 YFSETQ. CDR3 nucleotide sequence: TGCGCCAGCAGCAACTCAGGTTCCTACGAGCAGTACTTC. Residues: CASSNSGSYEQYF.

This clonotype was observed at least ten times. This chain links TRBV29-1 with TRBJ2-7, with D possibly being TRBD1 (7 bases). Trimming removed 7 bases at V and 7 bases at J, with 17 bases between. This CDR3 is 12 amino acids long. Germline CDR1 is SQVTM and CDR2 is ANQGSEA. CDR3 sequence: CSGRLTGREQYF. The CDR3 nucleotides read TGCAGCGGGAGGTTGACAGGGAGGGAGCAGTACTTC.

The CDR3 DNA is TGTGCCACCAGCAGGCCCCGGGACACTCCGAATCAGCCCCAGCATTTT. This translates into CATSRPRDTPNQPQHF. The chain has TRBV15 and TRBJ1-5; weak D call: TRBD1 (6 bases). V was shortened by 3 bases and J by 4 bases, with 16 bases between the two germline ends. Germline assignment: CDR1 LNHNV and CDR2 YYDKDF (reference sequence). CDR3 length: 16 amino acids.

V and J are TRBV12-3 or TRBV12-4 and TRBJ1-5, with a possible D match to TRBD1 (6 bases). The CDR3 contains 15 residues. V was clipped by 6 bases and J by 0 bases, with 12 bases between them. The CDR3 DNA follows: TGTGCCAGCAGGCGGGACACCCTTAGCAATCAGCCCCAGCATTTT. It encodes CASRRDTLSNQPQHF.

V gene TRBV7-2 combines with J gene TRBJ2-5; maybe TRBD2 (5 bases). This CDR3 has 14 amino acids. V lost 4 bases to trimming and J lost 5 bases, with 14 bases between them. Germline V gene lookup returns CDR1 SGHTA and CDR2 FQGNSA. The CDR3 loop reads CASSYSSIGETQYF. In nucleotides, the CDR3 is TGTGCCAGCAGCTATTCTAGCATCGGGGAGACCCAGTACTTC.

The chain links TRBV4-2 to TRBJ2-3; D gene ambiguous. The CDR3 loop spans 13 amino acids. The V gene's germline CDR1 is LGHNA and CDR2 YNFKEQ. The V end was cut by 1 base, the J end by 4 bases, with 6 bases between. CDR3: CASSQGSADTQYF. CDR3 bases: TGTGCCAGCAGCCAAGGGTCAGCAGATACGCAGTATTTT.

The rearrangement uses TRBV7-2 and TRBJ2-7; maybe TRBD2 (5 bases). This CDR3 spans 14 amino acids. V gave up 0 bases and J gave up 0 bases, with 6 bases separating them. The germline V gene encodes CDR1 SGHTA and CDR2 FQGNSA. The CDR3 sequence is CASSLAAGSYEQYF. CDR3 nucleotide sequence: TGTGCCAGCAGCTTAGCGGCGGGCTCCTACGAGCAGTACTTC.

The chain uses TRBV12-3 or TRBV12-4 and TRBJ1-5; a weak D match, TRBD1 (6 bases). V was pared by 5 bases and J by 7 bases, with 15 bases between. The CDR3 is 14 amino acids. The CDR3 nucleotides are TGTGCCAGCAGTCGAGACAGGTCCAGGCAGCCCCAGCATTTT. Translated: CASSRDRSRQPQHF.

The CDR3 loop is CASSLQGAKYTDTQYF. In DNA form, the CDR3 reads TGTGCCAGCAGCTTACAGGGGGCTAAATACACAGATACGCAGTATTTT. The rearrangement uses TRBV7-8 and TRBJ2-3, with TRBD1 identical over 8 bases. Germline CDR1 and CDR2: SGHVS and FQNEAQ. This CDR3 contains 16 residues. Germline trimming cut 2 bases from V and 2 bases from J; bases unmatched to any gene: 6.

DNA for the CDR3: TGTGCCAGCAGAAAGAAGTCGGGACATGACACCGGGGAGCTGTTTTTT. Its protein product is CASRKKSGHDTGELFF. V and J are TRBV6-1 and TRBJ2-2, with a tentative D call TRBD1 (6 bases). This CDR3 spans 16 amino acids. Trimming took off 6 bases at V and 3 bases at J, with 17 bases between the two ends. Germline CDR1 reads MNHNS; CDR2 reads SASEGT.

This clonotype came up many times. The chain uses TRBV20-1 and TRBJ1-1, with D unclear. Trimming removed 7 bases from V and 0 bases from J, with 15 bases in between. Looked up from germline, CDR1 is DFQATT and CDR2 is SNEGSKA (reference sequence). This CDR3 comprises 14 residues. CDR3 sequence reads: CSVPARTVNTEAFF. Here the CDR3 DNA reads TGCAGTGTTCCTGCCCGGACGGTGAACACTGAAGCTTTCTTT.

This clonotype has ten or more counts. The CDR3 region is CSARDWRGSYEQYF. The CDR3 DNA reads TGCAGTGCTAGAGACTGGCGAGGGTCCTACGAGCAGTACTTC. The chain links TRBV20-1 to TRBJ2-7; possibly TRBD2 for D (5 bases). The V end lost 0 bases, the J end lost 1 base, and 10 bases lay between the germline ends. Looked up from germline, CDR1 is DFQATT and CDR2 is SNEGSKA (reference sequence). The CDR3 is 14 residues long.

The chain carries TRBV7-2 and TRBJ2-4; possible D gene TRBD2, 5 bases. Trimming stripped 5 bases from V and 10 bases from J, with 18 bases between. Per germline, CDR1 SGHTA and CDR2 FQGNSA. The CDR3 spans 14 residues. CDR3 DNA: TGTGCCAGCAGCCCCGGCACTAGGAGTGGGATTCAGTACTTC. It codes for CASSPGTRSGIQYF.

This clonotype was seen repeatedly, ten times or more. The chain combines TRBV29-1 with TRBJ2-1; D is unresolved. This CDR3 is built from 13 residues. Trimming removed 4 bases at V and 4 bases at J, with 11 bases between. Germline V CDR1 and CDR2: SQVTM, ANQGSEA. CDR3 coding DNA: TGCAGCGTTGGCGGCAGAAGTTACAATGAGCAGTTCTTC. It encodes CSVGGRSYNEQFF.

The chain recombines TRBV6-5 with TRBJ1-3; D is uncertain. V gave up 2 bases and J gave up 8 bases, with 4 bases separating them. Germline V gene data show CDR1 as MNHEY and CDR2 as SVGAGI. This CDR3 is built from 11 residues. The DNA of the CDR3 is TGTGCCAGCAGTTACGGGGACACCATATATTTT. It is translated as CASSYGDTIYF.